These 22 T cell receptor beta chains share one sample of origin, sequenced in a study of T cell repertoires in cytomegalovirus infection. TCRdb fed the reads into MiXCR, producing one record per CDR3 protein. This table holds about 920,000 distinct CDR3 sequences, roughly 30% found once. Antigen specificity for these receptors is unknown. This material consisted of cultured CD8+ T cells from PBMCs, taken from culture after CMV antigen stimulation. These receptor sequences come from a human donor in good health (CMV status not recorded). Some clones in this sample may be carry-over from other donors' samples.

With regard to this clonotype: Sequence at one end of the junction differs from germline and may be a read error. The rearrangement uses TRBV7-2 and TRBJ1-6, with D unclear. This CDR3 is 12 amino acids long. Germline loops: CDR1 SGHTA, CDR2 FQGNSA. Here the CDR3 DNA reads TGTGTCAGCAGTCTACTAAATTCACCCCTCCACTTT. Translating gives CVSSLLNSPLHF.

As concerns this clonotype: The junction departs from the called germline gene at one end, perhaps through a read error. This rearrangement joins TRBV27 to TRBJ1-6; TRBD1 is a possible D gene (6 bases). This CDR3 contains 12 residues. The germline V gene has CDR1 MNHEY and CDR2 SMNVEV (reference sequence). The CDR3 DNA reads TGTACCAGTTCTATGACAGGTTCACCCCTCCACTTT. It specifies CTSSMTGSPLHF.

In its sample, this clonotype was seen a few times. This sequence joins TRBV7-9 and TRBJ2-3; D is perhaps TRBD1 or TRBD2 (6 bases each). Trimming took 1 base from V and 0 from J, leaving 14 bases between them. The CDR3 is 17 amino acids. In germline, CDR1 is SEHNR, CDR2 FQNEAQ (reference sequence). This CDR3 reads CASSLGWQGTSTDTQYF. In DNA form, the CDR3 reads TGTGCCAGCAGCTTAGGCTGGCAGGGGACTAGCACAGATACGCAGTATTTT.

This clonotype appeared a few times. The CDR3 sequence: CASSQEQGYQETQYF. CDR3 nucleotide sequence: TGCGCCAGCAGCCAGGAACAGGGGTACCAAGAGACCCAGTACTTC. J is TRBJ2-5 and V is TRBV4-1, with 7 bases that match TRBD1. Per germline, CDR1 MGHRA and CDR2 YSYEKL. V lost 3 bases to trimming and J lost 0 bases; unmatched junction nucleotides: 4. The CDR3 covers 15 residues.

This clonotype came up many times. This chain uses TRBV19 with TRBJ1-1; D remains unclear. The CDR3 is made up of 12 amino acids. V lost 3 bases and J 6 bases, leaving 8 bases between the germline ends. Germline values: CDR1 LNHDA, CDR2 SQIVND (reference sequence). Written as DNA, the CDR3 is TGTGCCAGTAGTATCGGTGGGTCTGAAGCTTTCTTT. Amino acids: CASSIGGSEAFF.

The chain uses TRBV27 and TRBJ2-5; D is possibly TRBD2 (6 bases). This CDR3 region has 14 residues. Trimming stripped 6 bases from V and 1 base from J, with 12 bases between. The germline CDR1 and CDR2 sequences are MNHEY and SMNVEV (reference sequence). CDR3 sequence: CASREPGVQETQYF. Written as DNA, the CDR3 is TGTGCCAGCAGGGAACCGGGAGTCCAAGAGACCCAGTACTTC.

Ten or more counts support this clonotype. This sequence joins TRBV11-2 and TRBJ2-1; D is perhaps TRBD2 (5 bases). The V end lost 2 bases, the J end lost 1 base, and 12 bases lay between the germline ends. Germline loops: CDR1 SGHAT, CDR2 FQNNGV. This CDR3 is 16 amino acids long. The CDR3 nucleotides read TGTGCCAGCAGCTTAAACCGGGATCTTTCCTACAATGAGCAGTTCTTC. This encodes CASSLNRDLSYNEQFF.

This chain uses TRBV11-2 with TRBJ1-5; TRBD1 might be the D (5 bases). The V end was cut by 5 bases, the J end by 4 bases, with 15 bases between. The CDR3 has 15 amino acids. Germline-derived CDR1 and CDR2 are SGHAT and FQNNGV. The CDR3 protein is CASSPRAGMNQPQHF. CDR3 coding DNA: TGTGCCAGCAGCCCCAGGGCAGGGATGAATCAGCCCCAGCATTTT.

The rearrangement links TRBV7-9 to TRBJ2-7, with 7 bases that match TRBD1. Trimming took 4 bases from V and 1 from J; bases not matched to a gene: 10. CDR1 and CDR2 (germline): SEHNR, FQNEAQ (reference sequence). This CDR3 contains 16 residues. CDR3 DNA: TGTGCCAGCAGCTCTTCGGGACAGAGAGCGTCCTACGAGCAGTACTTC. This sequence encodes CASSSSGQRASYEQYF.

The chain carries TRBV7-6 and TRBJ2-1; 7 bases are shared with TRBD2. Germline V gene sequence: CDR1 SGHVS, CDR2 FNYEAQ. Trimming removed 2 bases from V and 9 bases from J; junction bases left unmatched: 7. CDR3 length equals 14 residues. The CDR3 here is CASSLKMGGGEQFF. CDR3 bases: TGTGCCAGCAGCTTAAAGATGGGGGGGGGTGAGCAGTTCTTC.

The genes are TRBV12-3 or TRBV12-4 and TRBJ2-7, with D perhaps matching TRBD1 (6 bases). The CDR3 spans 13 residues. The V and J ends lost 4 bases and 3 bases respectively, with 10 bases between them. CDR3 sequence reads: CASSWGLLYEQYF. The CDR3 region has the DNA TGTGCCAGCAGTTGGGGGCTCCTCTACGAGCAGTACTTC.

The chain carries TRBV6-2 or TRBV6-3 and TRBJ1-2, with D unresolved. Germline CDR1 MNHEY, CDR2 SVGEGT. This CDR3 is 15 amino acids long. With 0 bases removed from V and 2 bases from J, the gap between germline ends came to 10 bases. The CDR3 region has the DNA TGTGCCAGCAGTTACTCGCCAGGATTCAACTATGGCTACACCTTC. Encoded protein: CASSYSPGFNYGYTF.

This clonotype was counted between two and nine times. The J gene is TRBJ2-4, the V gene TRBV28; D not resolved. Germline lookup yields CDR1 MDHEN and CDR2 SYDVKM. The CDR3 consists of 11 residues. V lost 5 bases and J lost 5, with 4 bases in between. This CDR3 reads CASSSENIQYF. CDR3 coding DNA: TGTGCCAGCAGTAGCGAAAACATTCAGTACTTC. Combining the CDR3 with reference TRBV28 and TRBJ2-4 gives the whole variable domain DVKVTQSSRYLVKRTGEKVFLECVQDMDHENMFWYRQDPGLGLRLIYFSYDVKMKEKGDIPEGYSVSREKKERFSLILESASTNQTSMYLCASSSENIQYFGAGTRLSVL.

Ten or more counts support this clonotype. The CDR3 bases are TGTGCCAGCACCCCGGTTCCGAGCTCCTACAATGAGCAGTTCTTC. Translated: CASTPVPSSYNEQFF. This chain uses TRBV7-8 with TRBJ2-1; D unclear. Trimming left V 7 bases short and J 0 bases short, with 13 bases between. The germline V gene encodes CDR1 SGHVS and CDR2 FQNEAQ. The CDR3 is made up of 15 amino acids.

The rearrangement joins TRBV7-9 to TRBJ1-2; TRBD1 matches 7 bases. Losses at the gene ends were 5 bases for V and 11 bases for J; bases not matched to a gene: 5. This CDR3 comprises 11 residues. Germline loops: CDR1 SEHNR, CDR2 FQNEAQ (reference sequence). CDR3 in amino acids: CASSMGQTYTF. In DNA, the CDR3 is TGTGCCAGCAGCATGGGACAGACTTACACCTTC.

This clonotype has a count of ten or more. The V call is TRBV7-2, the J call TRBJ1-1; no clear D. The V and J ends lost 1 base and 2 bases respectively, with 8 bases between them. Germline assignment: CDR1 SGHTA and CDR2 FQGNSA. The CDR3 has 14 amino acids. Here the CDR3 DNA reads TGTGCCAGCAGCTTAGGGCAGTTCAACACTGAAGCTTTCTTT. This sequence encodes CASSLGQFNTEAFF.

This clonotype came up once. The DNA of the CDR3 is TGTGCCAGCAGCCTGTCACTGGGACAGGGCCCCCTACCTTATAATTCACCCCTCCACTTT. Amino acids: CASSLSLGQGPLPYNSPLHF. This chain connects TRBV7-3 to TRBJ1-6, with 9 nucleotides matching TRBD1. Unmatched junction bases numbered 18, after V lost 5 bases and J lost 4 bases. This CDR3 has 20 residues. CDR1 is SGHTA and CDR2 is FQGTGA in the germline V gene.

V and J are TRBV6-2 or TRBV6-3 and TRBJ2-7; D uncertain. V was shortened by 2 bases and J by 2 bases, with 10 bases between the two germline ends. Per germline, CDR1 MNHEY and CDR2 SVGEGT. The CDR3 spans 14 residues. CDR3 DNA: TGTGCCAGCAGTTACGGGGAAAAACCCTACGAGCAGTACGTC. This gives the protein CASSYGEKPYEQYV.

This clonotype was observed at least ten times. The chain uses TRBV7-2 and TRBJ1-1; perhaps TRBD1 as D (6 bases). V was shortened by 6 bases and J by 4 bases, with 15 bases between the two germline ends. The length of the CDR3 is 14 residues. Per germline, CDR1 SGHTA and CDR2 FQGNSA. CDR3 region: CASRLRGLGTEAFF. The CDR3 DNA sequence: TGTGCCAGCAGGCTCCGGGGGCTGGGCACTGAAGCTTTCTTT.

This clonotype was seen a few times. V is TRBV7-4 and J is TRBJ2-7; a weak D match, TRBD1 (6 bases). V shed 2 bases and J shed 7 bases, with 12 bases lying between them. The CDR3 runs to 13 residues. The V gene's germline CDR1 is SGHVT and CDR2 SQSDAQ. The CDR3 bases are TGTGCCAGCAGCTTAAGTGGGGACAATGAGCAGTACTTC. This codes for CASSLSGDNEQYF. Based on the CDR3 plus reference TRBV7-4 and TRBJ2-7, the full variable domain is GAGVSQSPRYKVAKRGRDVALRCDSISGHVTLYWYRQTLGQGSEVLTYSQSDAQRDKSGRPSGRFSAERPERSVSTLKIQRTEQGDSAVYLCASSLSGDNEQYFGPGTRLTVT.

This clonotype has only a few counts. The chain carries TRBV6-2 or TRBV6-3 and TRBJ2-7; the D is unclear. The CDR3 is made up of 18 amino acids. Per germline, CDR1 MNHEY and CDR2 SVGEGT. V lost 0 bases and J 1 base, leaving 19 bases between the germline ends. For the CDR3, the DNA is TGTGCCAGCAGTTACTCTAGAGGCGGACCGCACAGTTCCTACGAGCAGTACGTC. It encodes CASSYSRGGPHSSYEQYV.

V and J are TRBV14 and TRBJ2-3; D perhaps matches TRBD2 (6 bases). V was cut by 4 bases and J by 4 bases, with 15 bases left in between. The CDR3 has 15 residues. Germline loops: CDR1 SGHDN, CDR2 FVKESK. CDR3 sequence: CASSPLGGWPDTQYF. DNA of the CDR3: TGTGCCAGCAGCCCCTTGGGGGGATGGCCAGATACGCAGTATTTT.